The clone carrying this T cell receptor beta chain came up once. Sequenced by immunoSEQ multiplex PCR; TCRdb stores in-frame clones only, minus some. The data show some 320,000 clones, 89% seen once. Participants were placed into cohorts based on the clinical history they reported. These data come from a study of blood T cell repertoires in COVID-19. CDR1 MDHEN and CDR2 SYDVKM come from the germline V gene. V was trimmed by 10 bases and J by 6 bases, leaving 29 bases between them. This CDR3 contains 17 residues. This receptor was obtained from a man aged 55 to 70 who had recovered from COVID-19. Sample: PBMCs or T cells enriched from blood (not recorded which). The J gene is TRBJ2-3, the V gene TRBV28, with TRBD2 as a possible D gene (5 bases). In nucleotides, the CDR3 is TGTGCCATCAGAGCCGCGGGCTCCTCAGGAACGCTGGATACGCAGTATTTT. It translates to CAIRAAGSSGTLDTQYF.